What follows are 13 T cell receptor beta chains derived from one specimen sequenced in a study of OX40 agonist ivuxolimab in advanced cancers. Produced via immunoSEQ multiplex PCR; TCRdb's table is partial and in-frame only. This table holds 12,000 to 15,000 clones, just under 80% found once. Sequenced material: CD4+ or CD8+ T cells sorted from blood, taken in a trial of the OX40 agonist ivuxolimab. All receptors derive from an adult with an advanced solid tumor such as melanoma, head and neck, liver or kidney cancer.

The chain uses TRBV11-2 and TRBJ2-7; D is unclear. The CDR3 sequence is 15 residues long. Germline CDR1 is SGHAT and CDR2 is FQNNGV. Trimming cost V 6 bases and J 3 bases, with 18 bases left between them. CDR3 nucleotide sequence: TGTGCCAGCAGTGATCCGCGAAGGAATTACTACGAGCAGTACTTC. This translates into CASSDPRRNYYEQYF.

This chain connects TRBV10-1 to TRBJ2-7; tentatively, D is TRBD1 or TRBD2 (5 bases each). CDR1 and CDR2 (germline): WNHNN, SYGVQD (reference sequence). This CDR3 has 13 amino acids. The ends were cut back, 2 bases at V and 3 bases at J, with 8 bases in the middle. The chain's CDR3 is CASSEGTLYEQYF. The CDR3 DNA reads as TGCGCCAGCAGTGAGGGGACCCTCTACGAGCAGTACTTC.

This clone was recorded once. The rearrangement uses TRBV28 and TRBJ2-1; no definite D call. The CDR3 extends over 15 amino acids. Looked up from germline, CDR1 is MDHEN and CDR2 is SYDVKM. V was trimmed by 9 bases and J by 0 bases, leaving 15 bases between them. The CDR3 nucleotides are TGTGCCAGTAAGTTATCACAGAGCTCCTACAATGAGCAGTTCTTC. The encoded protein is CASKLSQSSYNEQFF.

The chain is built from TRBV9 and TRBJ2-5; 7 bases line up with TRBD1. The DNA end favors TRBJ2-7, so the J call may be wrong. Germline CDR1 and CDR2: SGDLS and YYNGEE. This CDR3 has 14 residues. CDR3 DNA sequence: TGTGCCAGCAGCCCCCGGGACAGCTCCTACGAGCAGTACTTC. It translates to CASSPRDSSYEQYF.

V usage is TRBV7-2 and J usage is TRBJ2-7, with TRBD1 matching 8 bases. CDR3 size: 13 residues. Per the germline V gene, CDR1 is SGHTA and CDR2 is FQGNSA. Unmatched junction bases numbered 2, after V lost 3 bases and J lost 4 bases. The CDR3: CASSLDRAYEQYF. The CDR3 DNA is TGTGCCAGCAGCTTGGACAGGGCGTACGAGCAGTACTTC. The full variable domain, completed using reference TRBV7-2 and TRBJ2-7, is GAGVSQSPSNKVTEKGKDVELRCDPISGHTALYWYRQSLGQGLEFLIYFQGNSAPDKSGLPSDRFSAERTGGSVSTLTIQRTQQEDSAVYLCASSLDRAYEQYFGPGTRLTVT.

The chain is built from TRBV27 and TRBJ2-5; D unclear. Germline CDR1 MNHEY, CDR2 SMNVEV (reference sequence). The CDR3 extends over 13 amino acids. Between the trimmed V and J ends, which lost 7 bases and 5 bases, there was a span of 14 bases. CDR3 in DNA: TGTGCCAGCACCACCTGGTCTGGGGAGACCCAGTACTTC. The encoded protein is CASTTWSGETQYF.

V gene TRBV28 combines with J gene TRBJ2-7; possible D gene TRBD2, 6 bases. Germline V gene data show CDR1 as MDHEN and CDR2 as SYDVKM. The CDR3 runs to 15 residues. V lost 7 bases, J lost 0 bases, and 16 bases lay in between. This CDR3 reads CASTSGLFPSYEQYF. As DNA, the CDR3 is TGTGCCAGCACCTCCGGACTATTTCCCTCCTACGAGCAGTACTTC.

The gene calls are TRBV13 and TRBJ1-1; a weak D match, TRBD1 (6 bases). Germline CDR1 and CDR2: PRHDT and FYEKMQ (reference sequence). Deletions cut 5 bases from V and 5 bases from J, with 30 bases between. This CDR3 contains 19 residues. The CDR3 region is CASSHFKDPGQPVGTEAFF. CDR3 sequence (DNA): TGTGCCAGCAGCCATTTTAAAGATCCGGGACAACCAGTCGGTACTGAAGCTTTCTTT.

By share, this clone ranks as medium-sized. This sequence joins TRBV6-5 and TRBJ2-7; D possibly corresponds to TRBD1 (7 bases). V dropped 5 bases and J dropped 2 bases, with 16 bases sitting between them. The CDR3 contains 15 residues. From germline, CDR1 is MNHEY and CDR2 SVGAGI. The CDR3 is CASSLGGGATYEQYF. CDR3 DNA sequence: TGTGCCAGCAGTCTCGGAGGGGGCGCGACCTACGAGCAGTACTTC.

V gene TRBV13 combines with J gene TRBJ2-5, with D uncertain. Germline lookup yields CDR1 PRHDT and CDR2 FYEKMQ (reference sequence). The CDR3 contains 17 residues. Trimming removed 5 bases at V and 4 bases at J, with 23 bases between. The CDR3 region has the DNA TGTGCCAGCAGCGCGACCCAAGCTTTTGGATCGATAGAGACCCAGTACTTC. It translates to CASSATQAFGSIETQYF.

CDR3 DNA sequence: TGTGCCAGCACCTGGGGGGGTAGCAATCAGCCCCAGCATTTT. It codes for CASTWGGSNQPQHF. This chain uses TRBV28 with TRBJ1-5, with a tentative D call TRBD1 (5 bases). This CDR3 is built from 14 residues. Germline V gene lookup returns CDR1 MDHEN and CDR2 SYDVKM. The germline V and J ends were trimmed by 7 bases and 0 bases, with 10 bases remaining between them. Supplemented by reference TRBV28 and TRBJ1-5, the full variable domain reads DVKVTQSSRYLVKRTGEKVFLECVQDMDHENMFWYRQDPGLGLRLIYFSYDVKMKEKGDIPEGYSVSREKKERFSLILESASTNQTSMYLCASTWGGSNQPQHFGDGTRLSIL.

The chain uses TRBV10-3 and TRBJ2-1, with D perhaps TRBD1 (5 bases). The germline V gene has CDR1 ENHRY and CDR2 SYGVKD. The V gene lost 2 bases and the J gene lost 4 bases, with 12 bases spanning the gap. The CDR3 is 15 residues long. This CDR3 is CAISEDQGLYNEQFF. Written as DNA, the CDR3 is TGTGCCATCAGTGAGGATCAGGGCCTATACAATGAGCAGTTCTTC.

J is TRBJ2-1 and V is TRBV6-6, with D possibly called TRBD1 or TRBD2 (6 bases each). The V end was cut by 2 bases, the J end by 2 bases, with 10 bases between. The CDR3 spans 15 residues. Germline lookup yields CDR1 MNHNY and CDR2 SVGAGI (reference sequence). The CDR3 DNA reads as TGTGCCAGCAGTTACCTTGGGGGGCCCTACAATGAGCAGTTCTTC. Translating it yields CASSYLGGPYNEQFF.